These T cell receptor beta chains were read from a single sample in a study of beta chain features in type 1 diabetes. Only in-frame clones appear in the TCRdb table, and some are missing; sequencing was by immunoSEQ multiplex PCR. The data hold under 900,000 clones, with 15% to 20% observed a single time. Sample: naive CD4+ T cells from blood. The receptors come from a young woman in good health. Each CDR3 is given with its conserved first and last residue. The D gene is left open where the match is weak. Clone sizes are given selectively: once, few, many, or a class where the clone is expanded.

d_call clone_size j_call v_call cdr3_nt cdr3_aa
- few TRBJ2-5 TRBV7-9 TGTGCCAGCAGCTTAGCCCGGGACTCCGGGGAGACCCAGTACTTC CASSLARDSGETQYF
- few TRBJ2-7 TRBV25-1 TGTGCCAGCAGTGAGGAGACAGGGACTCGTAGTTGCGAGCAGTACTTC CASSEETGTRSCEQYF
- few TRBJ1-1 TRBV2 TGTGCCAGCAGTGTTAATGGGCAGAACACTGAAGCTTTCTTT CASSVNGQNTEAFF
- - TRBJ2-3 TRBV5-4 TGTGCCAGCAGCTTGGAGGTCGGGGTGACAGATACGCAGTATTTT CASSLEVGVTDTQYF
- - TRBJ1-5 TRBV19 TGTGCCAGTAGGGAACAGGTAGATCAGCCCCAGCATTTT CASREQVDQPQHF
- once TRBJ2-3 TRBV6-5 TGTGCCAGCAGTTCCGTCACGGCGACCGGTACGCAGTATTTT CASSSVTATGTQYF
- few TRBJ1-5 TRBV7-2 TGTGCCAGCAGCTCTTCGAGACAACAGCCCCAGCATTTT CASSSSRQQPQHF
- few TRBJ1-1 TRBV18 TGTGCCAGTTCCGGGACACGCTTGACTGAAGCTTTCTTT CASSGTRLTEAFF
- - TRBJ1-4 TRBV18 TGTGCCAGCTCACCGAACCGGGACACGAGTGTGCTGTTTTTT CASSPNRDTSVLFF
- few TRBJ2-1 TRBV19 TGTGCCAGTAGTGGGGTGGGTCGCTCCTACAATGAGCAGTTCTTC CASSGVGRSYNEQFF